The rows below give T cell receptor beta chains drawn from one sample of a study of human T cells and chemical hapten exposure. TCRdb reanalysed the RACE reads using MiXCR and keeps one entry per CDR3 protein. The sample carries about 80,000 distinct CDR3 sequences, roughly 10% recorded once. Material: whole blood, obtained in connection with sensitization to the hapten diphenylcyclopropenone (DPC). All receptors derive from a woman aged 25-40 years with alopecia areata. Some clones in this sample may be carry-over from other donors' samples. Both conserved end residues are part of each CDR3. A D gene is named only where the DNA matches it firmly. The size entry is marked missing in some rows and otherwise reads once, few, many or a size class.

D	V	size	J	DNA	CDR3
.	TRBV11-2	many	TRBJ1-1	TGTGCCAGCAACCAGGGATGGCCCACTGAAGCTTTCTTT	CASNQGWPTEAFF
.	TRBV4-1	many	TRBJ2-5	TGCGCCAGCAGCCCCGGGACTGGAGAGACCCAGTACTTC	CASSPGTGETQYF
.	TRBV7-2	.	TRBJ2-5	TGTGCCAGCAGCTTAAGTGAAGAGACCCAGTACTTC	CASSLSEETQYF
.	TRBV12-3/TRBV12-4	.	TRBJ1-1	TGTGCCAGCATCCACCGCCGACAGGAGAACACTGAAGCTTTCTTT	CASIHRRQENTEAFF
TRBD2	TRBV2	many	TRBJ2-3	TGTGCCAGCAGGAGACTAGCGGGCAGCATCACAGATACGCAGTATTTT	CASRRLAGSITDTQYF
TRBD2	TRBV20-1	many	TRBJ2-5	TGCAGTGCCACAAGCGGGGGGGCTTGGGAGACCCAGTACTTC	CSATSGGAWETQYF
.	TRBV10-3	many	TRBJ2-3	TGTGCCATCAGCGCTACAGATACGCAGTATTTT	CAISATDTQYF
TRBD1	TRBV28	.	TRBJ1-1	TGTGCCAGCAGTTCCGGACAGGGCGACACTGAAGCTTTCTTT	CASSSGQGDTEAFF
.	TRBV28	many	TRBJ2-3	TGTGCCAGCAGTCAAACAGATACGCAGTATTTT	CASSQTDTQYF
.	TRBV7-6	.	TRBJ2-3	TGTGCCAGCAGCCTATCCCTGGGGGCAGATACGCAGTATTTT	CASSLSLGADTQYF
.	TRBV29-1	few	TRBJ1-4	TGCAGCGTTGTGCTAGATACAACTAATGAAAAACTGTTTTTT	CSVVLDTTNEKLFF
.	TRBV9	few	TRBJ2-3	TGTGCCAGCAGCGTGCGGAGCACAGATACGCAGTATTTT	CASSVRSTDTQYF
TRBD1	TRBV6-2/TRBV6-3	many	TRBJ2-7	TGTGCCAGCAGTTACTCCGACAGGGGGGCCTACGAGCAGTACTTC	CASSYSDRGAYEQYF
.	TRBV5-5	once	TRBJ1-1	TGTGCCAGCAGCTTAGCCGGCCCAGGTAACACTGAAGCTTTCTTT	CASSLAGPGNTEAFF
TRBD1	TRBV29-1	.	TRBJ2-1	TGCAGCGTTGAAGATTGGGACAGGGACTTCGGTGAGCAGTTCTTC	CSVEDWDRDFGEQFF
TRBD2	TRBV7-2	many	TRBJ2-2	TGTGCCAGCAGCTCCGGCGGTAGCGGGGTTTCCGGGGAGCTGTTTTTT	CASSSGGSGVSGELFF
.	TRBV24-1	many	TRBJ2-3	TGTGCCACCAGAAGCGCGGGGGCAACAGATACGCAGTATTTT	CATRSAGATDTQYF
TRBD1	TRBV29-1	.	TRBJ1-1	TGCAGCGTTGGGACCAACAGGGGCATGAACACTGAAGCTTTCTTT	CSVGTNRGMNTEAFF
TRBD1	TRBV7-6	many	TRBJ2-1	TGTGCCAGCAGCTTAGGGGCAGGGGGCGGCAATGAGCAGTTCTTC	CASSLGAGGGNEQFF
.	TRBV27	few	TRBJ2-1	TGTGCCAGCAGTTTAGCAGGGGATGGTTCCTACAATGAGCAGTTCTTC	CASSLAGDGSYNEQFF
.	TRBV29-1	many	TRBJ2-1	TGCAGCGCTGTCCGTGACAGCTACAATGAGCAGTTCTTC	CSAVRDSYNEQFF
TRBD1	TRBV28	many	TRBJ1-5	TGTGCCAGCAGTTTCCTCCTCGGACAGGGAGGCAATCAGCCCCAGCATTTT	CASSFLLGQGGNQPQHF
.	TRBV7-9	many	TRBJ1-6	TGTGCCAGCAGCTCGGACGCATATAATTCACCCCTCCACTTT	CASSSDAYNSPLHF
.	TRBV11-3	many	TRBJ2-1	TGTGCCACCTCTAAGCCAGGGATTGAAACGGTAAATGAGCAGTTCTTC	CATSKPGIETVNEQFF
.	TRBV3-1	many	TRBJ1-1	TGTGCCAGCAGCCAAGATAGGGCGAAAGCTGAAGCTTTCTTT	CASSQDRAKAEAFF
.	TRBV12-3/TRBV12-4	.	TRBJ2-3	TGTGCCAGCAGTTCCCAAGAGGGGGATACGCAGTATTTT	CASSSQEGDTQYF
.	TRBV14	many	TRBJ2-1	TGTGCCAGCAGCCAAGAGCCTGCTTTAGGGTTGAATGAGCAGTTCTTC	CASSQEPALGLNEQFF
TRBD1	TRBV18	.	TRBJ1-1	TGTGCCAGCTCAAGCCGGGACAGAATGAACACTGAAGCTTTCTTT	CASSSRDRMNTEAFF
.	TRBV11-3	.	TRBJ2-7	TGTGCCAGTGGTAGCCCACCAAACTACGAGCAGTACTTC	CASGSPPNYEQYF
TRBD1	TRBV12-3/TRBV12-4	many	TRBJ2-7	TGTGCCAGCAGTCGACAGGGGGGTACCTACGAGCAGTACTTC	CASSRQGGTYEQYF
.	TRBV25-1	many	TRBJ1-4	TGTGCCAGCAGTGACGGGAGGAGCAGTCCGGAAAAACTGTTTTTT	CASSDGRSSPEKLFF
.	TRBV5-1	.	TRBJ2-5	TGCGCCAGCAGCCTCTCCGGGGCTCACCAAGAGACCCAGTACTTC	CASSLSGAHQETQYF
TRBD2	TRBV9	many	TRBJ2-2	TGTGCCAGCAGCGTACTAGCGGTAAACACCGGGGAGCTGTTTTTT	CASSVLAVNTGELFF
TRBD2	TRBV6-4	many	TRBJ2-7	TGTGCCAGCACCGTCCCGGCACTAGCGGGAGGTTCCTACGAGCAGTACTTC	CASTVPALAGGSYEQYF
.	TRBV12-3/TRBV12-4	few	TRBJ2-3	TGTGCCAGCAGTCCCGCCTGGGGGTTGGTTGGTATCACAGATACGCAGTATTTT	CASSPAWGLVGITDTQYF
.	TRBV5-5	many	TRBJ1-6	TGTGCCAGCAGCTTGGCCCAGGGAGCTTATAATTCACCCCTCCACTTT	CASSLAQGAYNSPLHF
TRBD2	TRBV11-2	.	TRBJ2-2	TGTGCCTGCAGACCGGGACTAGCGGGAACCGGGGAGCTGTTTTTT	CACRPGLAGTGELFF
TRBD1	TRBV29-1	many	TRBJ2-1	TGCAGCGTCGCAGGACAGGGTAGTAATGAGCAGTTCTTC	CSVAGQGSNEQFF
.	TRBV5-1	many	TRBJ1-6	TGCGCCAGCAGGGGCAAGGATAATTCACCCCTCCACTTT	CASRGKDNSPLHF
TRBD2	TRBV7-9	.	TRBJ2-1	TGTGCCAGCAAACTACTAGCGGGGACCAACAATGAGCAGTTCTTC	CASKLLAGTNNEQFF
.	TRBV4-3	few	TRBJ1-2	TGCGCCAGCAGCCAAGATTTGGTCACGGGGAGGTATGGCTACACCTTC	CASSQDLVTGRYGYTF
.	TRBV4-1	.	TRBJ2-1	TGCGCCAGCAGCCCCCCGAGGCTAGCAGAGCAGTTCTTC	CASSPPRLAEQFF
TRBD2	TRBV7-9	.	TRBJ2-3	TGTGCCAGCAGCTTAGAGGGGCCACTAGCGGGAGGGTATTTT	CASSLEGPLAGGYF
.	TRBV5-1	few	TRBJ2-3	TGCGCCAGCAGTCCCGCTCCGGGAGTCAGCGCAGATACGCAGTATTTT	CASSPAPGVSADTQYF
.	TRBV15	few	TRBJ1-4	TGTGCCACCAGCGAGGGGCAGCTAGAAAAACTGTTTTTT	CATSEGQLEKLFF
.	TRBV5-4	few	TRBJ1-1	TGTGCCAGCAGCCCATTTCCGGGGGCCAACACTGAAGCTTTCTTT	CASSPFPGANTEAFF
.	TRBV6-2/TRBV6-3	many	TRBJ1-5	TGTGCCAGCAGTTACCAGGGACAGCCCCAGCATTTT	CASSYQGQPQHF
.	TRBV7-9	many	TRBJ1-1	TGTGCCACCCGAAGGGGGGGTGAAGCTTTCTTT	CATRRGGEAFF
.	TRBV19	few	TRBJ1-5	TGTGCCAGTAGTACACGACAGAATAGCAATCAGCCCCAGCATTTT	CASSTRQNSNQPQHF
TRBD1	TRBV27	few	TRBJ1-6	TGTGCCAGCAGTTTATCGACAGGGGGCGCCAGGGGCTCACCCCTCCACTTT	CASSLSTGGARGSPLHF
.	TRBV12-3/TRBV12-4	.	TRBJ2-7	TGTGTCAGCAGCCCCCCGGCAGGGACCTACGAGCAGTACTTC	CVSSPPAGTYEQYF